Listed below are T cell receptor beta chains from one sample, sequenced in a study of T cell responses to AZD1222 COVID-19 vaccine. The table came from immunoSEQ multiplex PCR; TCRdb's copy has only in-frame clones and leaves some out. The sample contains 65,000 to 75,000 clones, less than 90% of which appear only once. The sequencing used peripheral blood, collected on day 0 of AZD1222 vaccination. The origin of the receptors is an adult in good health. Both conserved end residues are part of each CDR3. D genes are given only for firm matches.

D gene	V gene	CDR3 protein
.	TRBV30	CASSGTRYNEQFF
.	TRBV21-1	CASSKEQGQGTEKLFF
.	TRBV27	CASSAYNEQFF
TRBD2	TRBV5-1	CASSLGGGSSYEQYF
TRBD1	TRBV27	CASTPIQGADTGELFF
.	TRBV7-2	CASSLQVEYGYTF
.	TRBV6-5	CASSYSGNNYGYTF
.	TRBV5-5	CASSFDSYYGYTF
.	TRBV7-3	CASSLTGNTEAFF
TRBD1	TRBV28	CASSSSNGQGLYEQYF
TRBD1	TRBV27	CASSGRGLSTDTQYF
.	TRBV30	CAWSATGTSGEKLFF
TRBD1	TRBV3-1/TRBV3-2	CASSQVWTGEMAEAFF